The clone carrying this T cell receptor (beta chain) occurred a few times. Its antigen is as yet unknown. Looked up from germline, CDR1 is SGHTA and CDR2 is FQGTGA. There are 14 residues in the CDR3. Trimming shortened V by 5 bases and J by 5 bases, and 12 bases separated the two germline ends. The data are from a study of beta chain features in type 1 diabetes. The investigators reverse transcribed all of the isolated RNA, so they sequenced expressed TCRB transcripts. Sequencing used immunoSEQ multiplex PCR; TCRdb keeps in-frame clones, though not all of them. The sample carries 310,000 or so clones, about 10% recorded once. Overall study results and limits: Patients and controls would be equally affected if PCR favored shorter templates. TCRB CDR3 length was moderately but significantly reduced in all four CD4+ subsets of Type 1 diabetes patients.

The chain recombines TRBV7-3 with TRBJ2-2, with D possibly TRBD1 on 5 matching bases. The source is a woman in her 30s in good health. Sequenced input: naive CD4+ T cells from blood. The CDR3 DNA sequence: TGTGCCAGCAGCCTAAATAGGGGTACCGGGGAGCTGTTTTTT. It translates to CASSLNRGTGELFF.